This TCR beta chain was identified during a study of radiotherapy plus CTLA-4 blockade in lung cancer. The study, taken as a whole, reports: In blood, after radiotherapy plus ipilimumab, tumor-derived TCR clones expanded.

Receiving focal radiation plus CTLA-4 blockade with ipilimumab were patients who had chemo-refractory metastatic non-small-cell lung cancer. V lost 7 bases, J lost 7 bases, and 8 bases lay in between. The germline gives CDR1 SEHNR, CDR2 FQNEAQ (reference sequence). This CDR3 is 12 amino acids long. Sequencing used immunoSEQ multiplex PCR; TCRdb keeps in-frame clones, though not all of them. The repertoire holds about 85,000 clones, with 86% as singletons. This clone was observed once. The antigen remains unidentified. The receptor comes from a human donor with non-small cell lung cancer who had a partial response to radiotherapy plus ipilimumab. The chain recombines TRBV7-9 with TRBJ1-6; the D gene is possibly TRBD1 (6 bases). Material: peripheral blood, obtained from a patient treated with radiotherapy plus ipilimumab. The CDR3 is CASNRDNSPLHF. DNA of the CDR3: TGTGCCAGCAACAGGGACAATTCACCCCTCCACTTT.